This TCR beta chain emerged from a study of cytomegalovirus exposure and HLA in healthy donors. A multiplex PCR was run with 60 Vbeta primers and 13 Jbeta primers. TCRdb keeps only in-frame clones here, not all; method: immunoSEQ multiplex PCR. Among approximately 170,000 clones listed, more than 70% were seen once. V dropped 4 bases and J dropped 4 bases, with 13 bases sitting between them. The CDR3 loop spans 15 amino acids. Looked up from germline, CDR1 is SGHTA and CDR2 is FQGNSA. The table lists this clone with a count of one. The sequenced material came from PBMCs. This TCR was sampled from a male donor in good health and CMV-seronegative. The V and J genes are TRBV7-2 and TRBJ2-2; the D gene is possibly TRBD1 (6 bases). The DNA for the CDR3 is TGTGCCAGCAGCTCATCCGGGACAACCACCGGGGAGCTGTTTTTT. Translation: CASSSSGTTTGELFF.